Sequencing of this T cell receptor (beta chain) was carried out in a study of a mutant IDH1 vaccine in newly diagnosed glioma. Overall study context: Patients were given eight vaccinations, scheduled in weeks 1, 3, 5, 7, 11, 15, 19 and 23.

Assay: immunoSEQ multiplex PCR; the TCRdb copy retains only in-frame clones and omits some. The top ten clones hold 20% to 25% of a sample with some 30,000 clones, around 87% of them seen once. CDR1 is SNHLY, CDR2 FYNNEI, per germline. This CDR3 region has 13 residues. V lost 7 bases and J lost 8, with 15 bases in between. Time point of the sample: week 11, during vaccination. Topical imiquimod accompanied each vaccine dose, which consisted of 300 ug of mutant IDH1 20-mer peptide. Study-level results: Changes in top peripheral clonotypes did not appear linked to pseudoprogression. Vaccine-induced immune responses occurred in roughly 95% of patients.

Concerning this clone: Antigen: not known.

This specimen was PBMCs, taken from a glioma patient whose treatment included an IDH1 peptide vaccine. This TCR was recovered from a man in his late teens or twenties with glioma. The chain couples TRBV2 to TRBJ2-1; possible D gene TRBD2, 5 bases. The DNA of the CDR3 is TGTGCCAGCAAACGGGAAGGTGGGGATGAGCAGTTCTTC. It translates to CASKREGGDEQFF.